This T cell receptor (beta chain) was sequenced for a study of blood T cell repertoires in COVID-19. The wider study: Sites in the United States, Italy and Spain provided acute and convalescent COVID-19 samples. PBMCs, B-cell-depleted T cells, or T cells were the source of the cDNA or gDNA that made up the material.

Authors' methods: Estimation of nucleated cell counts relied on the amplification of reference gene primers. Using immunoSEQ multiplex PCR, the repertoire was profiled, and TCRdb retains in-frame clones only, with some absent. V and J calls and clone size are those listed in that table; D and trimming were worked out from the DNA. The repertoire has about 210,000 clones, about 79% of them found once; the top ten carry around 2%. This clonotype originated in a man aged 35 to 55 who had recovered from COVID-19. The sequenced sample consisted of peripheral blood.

The CDR3 loop reads CASSAYIQGWETQYF. CDR3 bases: TGTGCCAGCAGTGCTTATATACAGGGATGGGAGACCCAGTACTTC. The gene calls are TRBV25-1 and TRBJ2-5; possible D gene TRBD1, 6 bases. The germline gives CDR1 MGHDK, CDR2 SYGVNS. V lost 4 bases, J lost 5 bases, and 17 bases lay in between. This CDR3 spans 15 amino acids. Using reference TRBV25-1 and TRBJ2-5 for the parts outside the CDR3, the full variable domain is EADIYQTPRYLVIGTGKKITLECSQTMGHDKMYWYQQDPGMELHLIHYSYGVNSTEKGDLSSESTVSRIRTEHFPLTLESARPSHTSQYLCASSAYIQGWETQYFGPGTRLLVL.